The rows below give T cell receptor beta chains drawn from one sample of a study of blood T cell repertoires in COVID-19. TCRdb keeps only in-frame clones here, not all; method: immunoSEQ multiplex PCR. In the table there are over 250,000 clones, approximately 86% of which are singletons. Source material: PBMCs or T cells enriched from blood (not recorded which). The receptor source for this set is a woman under 30 who had recovered from COVID-19. Each CDR3 is given with its conserved first and last residue. The D gene is left open where the match is weak. Clone size, where shown, is once, few, many, or a class for clones that have expanded.

d_call | j_call | v_call | clone_size | cdr3_nt | cdr3_aa
NA | TRBJ2-5 | TRBV28 | NA | TGTGCCAGCAGTTTAGGGGCTAGTAAAGAGACCCAGTACTTC | CASSLGASKETQYF
TRBD1 | TRBJ2-7 | TRBV2 | NA | TGTGCCAGCAGCGGACAGGGTCAGTACTTC | CASSGQGQYF
NA | TRBJ1-4 | TRBV29-1 | NA | TGCAGCGTTAAAGGACAGATGGAAAAACTGTTTTTT | CSVKGQMEKLFF
TRBD1 | TRBJ1-5 | TRBV19 | NA | TGTGCCAGTAGTACACGACAGGGGACTATCAATCAGCCCCAGCATTTT | CASSTRQGTINQPQHF
TRBD2 | TRBJ2-7 | TRBV4-2 | NA | TGTGCCAGCAGCCAGTACGGGAGGGCCCTGTACGAGCAGTACTTC | CASSQYGRALYEQYF
NA | TRBJ2-7 | TRBV6-2/TRBV6-3 | NA | TGTGCCAGCAGTTACCGTAGACATATAAACTACGAGCAGTACTTC | CASSYRRHINYEQYF
NA | TRBJ2-7 | TRBV7-2 | NA | TGTGCCAGCAGCTCCGGCCCCGGGGACTCTTACGAGCAGTACTTC | CASSSGPGDSYEQYF
NA | TRBJ2-6 | TRBV6-2/TRBV6-3 | once | TGTGCCAGCAGCCAGGACATCTCCGGGGCCAACGTCCTGACTTTC | CASSQDISGANVLTF
TRBD1 | TRBJ1-3 | TRBV28 | NA | TGTGCCAGCGGGACAGGGTCTGGAAACACCATATATTTT | CASGTGSGNTIYF
NA | TRBJ1-1 | TRBV5-1 | once | TGCGCCAGCAGCGACCCCCGGGAGGGAGGCACTGAAGCTTTCTTT | CASSDPREGGTEAFF
NA | TRBJ1-1 | TRBV1 | NA | TGCACCAGCAGCCAAGATAAGGGTCTCGGGGGGGGAAGACCTACCGCCGCTTTCTTT | CTSSQDKGLGGGRPTAAFF
TRBD2 | TRBJ2-7 | TRBV5-4 | once | TGTGCCAGCAGCCCCGGACTAGCGGAAAGCTCCTACGAGCAGTACTTC | CASSPGLAESSYEQYF
TRBD1 | TRBJ2-5 | TRBV7-6 | NA | TGTGCCAGCAGCTCCCCGGGACAGGGGGGAGAGACCCAGTACTTC | CASSSPGQGGETQYF
NA | TRBJ2-2 | TRBV5-6 | few | TGTGCCAGCAGCTTGCGCCGGGCGAACACCGGGGAGCTGTTTTTT | CASSLRRANTGELFF
TRBD1 | TRBJ1-3 | TRBV6-5 | once | TGTGCCAGCACAGGGGGCGCTTCTGGAAACACCATATATTTT | CASTGGASGNTIYF
NA | TRBJ1-6 | TRBV20-1 | NA | TGCAGTGCTAGGGTAGCGTCCCTCCACTTT | CSARVASLHF
TRBD1 | TRBJ1-3 | TRBV6-5 | NA | TGTGCCAGCAGTTCCGACAGGGCCGGAAACACCATATATTTT | CASSSDRAGNTIYF
TRBD1 | TRBJ1-2 | TRBV28 | NA | TGTGCCAGCAGTCGGACAGGGCCCTATGGCTACACCTTC | CASSRTGPYGYTF
TRBD1 | TRBJ1-2 | TRBV28 | NA | TGTGCCAGCAGCCCCGCAGGGGGCGGGGGTGGCTACACCTTC | CASSPAGGGGGYTF
TRBD2 | TRBJ2-7 | TRBV4-2 | few | TGTGCCAGCAGCCAGGAACCGGGACTACACTACGAGCAGTACTTC | CASSQEPGLHYEQYF
NA | TRBJ2-7 | TRBV28 | NA | TGTGCCAGCAGTTTTGGCGGGAAGAAATACGAGCAGTACTTC | CASSFGGKKYEQYF
TRBD2 | TRBJ2-3 | TRBV19 | NA | TGTGCCAGTAGTACCCTTTTGACTAGCGGGAGAAATACGCAGTATTTT | CASSTLLTSGRNTQYF
NA | TRBJ1-3 | TRBV9 | NA | TGTGCCAGCAGACCTGGCCTCTCTGGAAACACCATATATTTT | CASRPGLSGNTIYF
NA | TRBJ2-1 | TRBV2 | once | TGTGCCAGCAGTGAGAGGACATCCTCCTACAATGAGCAGTTCTTC | CASSERTSSYNEQFF
TRBD2 | TRBJ2-2 | TRBV19 | NA | TGTGCCAGTACCATAGCGGGGGGGCAAACCGGGGAGCTGTTTTTT | CASTIAGGQTGELFF
NA | TRBJ2-1 | TRBV6-1 | NA | TGTGCCAGCAGTGATCCGGCAGGGTTCCCCTACAATGAGCAGTTCTTC | CASSDPAGFPYNEQFF
NA | TRBJ2-7 | TRBV11-1 | NA | TGTGCCAGCACGAAGGGGGGGGGTTACTACGAGCAGTACTTC | CASTKGGGYYEQYF
TRBD2 | TRBJ2-7 | TRBV28 | NA | TGTGCAACCAATGATCGGGAGGGTACCTACGAGCAGTACTTC | CATNDREGTYEQYF
TRBD1 | TRBJ2-1 | TRBV19 | once | TGTGCCAGTAGTGCGGACAGGGCCTATGAGCAGTTCTTC | CASSADRAYEQFF
NA | TRBJ2-1 | TRBV11-2 | NA | TGTGCCAGCAGCTTAGCGCGGTCATCAAATGAGCAGTTCTTC | CASSLARSSNEQFF
TRBD1 | TRBJ1-6 | TRBV19 | NA | TGTGCCAGTAGTGTACAGGGGGGACGTTCACCCCTCCACTTT | CASSVQGGRSPLHF
TRBD2 | TRBJ2-2 | TRBV19 | NA | TGTGCCAGTAGCCCCCCACGCGGGCTAGCGGGGTCGAAGGGAGGGGAGCTGTTTTTT | CASSPPRGLAGSKGGELFF
NA | TRBJ2-7 | TRBV5-8 | NA | TGTGCCAGCAGCTTGGCTTCAGGTCCCTACGAGCAGTACTTC | CASSLASGPYEQYF
NA | TRBJ1-1 | TRBV7-2 | NA | TGTGCCAGCAGCTTAGTTATGTCCACTGAAGCTTTCTTT | CASSLVMSTEAFF
TRBD1 | TRBJ2-2 | TRBV18 | NA | TGTGCCAGCTCGCCACGACAGGGGGCAACCGGGGAGCTGTTTTTT | CASSPRQGATGELFF
NA | TRBJ1-1 | TRBV28 | NA | TGTGCCAGCAGTGCGGGCGGAACCTTGAACACTGAAGCTTTCTTT | CASSAGGTLNTEAFF
TRBD2 | TRBJ2-3 | TRBV5-1 | NA | TGCGCCAGCAGCTTGGCCCCTAGCGGGCTAGGGGATACGCAGTATTTT | CASSLAPSGLGDTQYF
TRBD2 | TRBJ2-3 | TRBV7-2 | NA | TGTGCCAGCAGCTCGACTAGCCCCGGCACAGATACGCAGTATTTT | CASSSTSPGTDTQYF
TRBD2 | TRBJ2-2 | TRBV15 | few | TGTGCCACCAGCGGTGGACTAGCGGGGGGAAAACATACCGGGGAGCTGTTTTTT | CATSGGLAGGKHTGELFF
NA | TRBJ1-5 | TRBV6-5 | once | TGTGCCAGCAGTCCGGGGGTGGTTCAGCCCCAGCATTTT | CASSPGVVQPQHF
TRBD2 | TRBJ2-7 | TRBV7-6 | once | TGTGCCAGCAGCTTAAGGCCGGGACGTGCTAGCGGGACCTCCTACGAGCAGTACTTC | CASSLRPGRASGTSYEQYF
TRBD1 | TRBJ2-6 | TRBV6-1 | NA | TGTGCCAGCAGTGATGGGGACAGGGGATATCTAACTGGGGCCAACGTCCTGACTTTC | CASSDGDRGYLTGANVLTF
NA | TRBJ2-2 | TRBV27 | NA | TGTGCCAGCAGTTCTTGGGGCCAAAGCGGGGAGCTGTTTTTT | CASSSWGQSGELFF
TRBD1 | TRBJ1-5 | TRBV27 | once | TGTGCCAGCAGGACAGGGGTGAAGCCCCAGCATTTT | CASRTGVKPQHF
NA | TRBJ1-2 | TRBV3-1/TRBV3-2 | NA | TGTGCCAGCAGCCAAGGATGGCAGGGCTATGGCTACACCTTC | CASSQGWQGYGYTF